The rows below give T cell receptor beta chains drawn from one sample of a study of blood T cell repertoires in COVID-19. The method was immunoSEQ multiplex PCR; TCRdb's version includes in-frame clones alone and lacks a portion of them. The table lists some 510,000 clones, 88% of them singletons. Sequenced: PBMCs or T cells enriched from blood (not recorded which). These TCRs come from a woman aged 35 to 49 who had recovered from COVID-19. Both conserved end residues are trimmed from each CDR3.

V	J	CDR3
TRBV7-9	TRBJ1-1	ASSVQGSTEAF
TRBV6-5	TRBJ2-7	ASSYETDGYEQY
TRBV19	TRBJ2-2	ASIGGMFANTGELF
TRBV18	TRBJ1-1	ASSPRGGTEAF
TRBV7-8	TRBJ1-1	ASSLRRGRNTEAF
TRBV7-9	TRBJ1-5	ASSRAAEPQH
TRBV5-1	TRBJ1-3	ASSLQGPPSGNTIY
TRBV4-3	TRBJ1-4	ASSQDPGRLANEKLF
TRBV11-2	TRBJ2-7	ASSLGLTGTREQY
TRBV6-5	TRBJ2-7	ASRGTGGREQY
TRBV28	TRBJ2-5	ASRPTGGRETQY